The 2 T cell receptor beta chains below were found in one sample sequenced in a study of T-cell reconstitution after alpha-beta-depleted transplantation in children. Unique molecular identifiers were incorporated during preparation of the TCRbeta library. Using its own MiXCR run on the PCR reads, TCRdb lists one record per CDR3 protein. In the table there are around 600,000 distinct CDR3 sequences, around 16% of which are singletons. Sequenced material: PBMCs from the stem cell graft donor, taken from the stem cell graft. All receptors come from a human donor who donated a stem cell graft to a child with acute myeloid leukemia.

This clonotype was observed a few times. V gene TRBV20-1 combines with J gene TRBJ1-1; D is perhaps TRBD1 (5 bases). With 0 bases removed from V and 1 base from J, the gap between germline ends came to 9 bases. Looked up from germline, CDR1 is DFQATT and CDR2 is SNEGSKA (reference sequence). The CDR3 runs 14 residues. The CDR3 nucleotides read TGCAGTGCTAGAGAACTCACAGGGAACACTGAAGCTTTCTTT. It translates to CSARELTGNTEAFF.

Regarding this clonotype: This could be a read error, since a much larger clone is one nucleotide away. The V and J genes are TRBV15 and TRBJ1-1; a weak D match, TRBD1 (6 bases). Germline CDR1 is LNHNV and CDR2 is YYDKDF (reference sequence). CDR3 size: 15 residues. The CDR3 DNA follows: TGTGCCACCAGCAGCTCCTTCACAGGGTTAACTGACGCTTTCTTT. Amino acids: CATSSSFTGLTDAFF.